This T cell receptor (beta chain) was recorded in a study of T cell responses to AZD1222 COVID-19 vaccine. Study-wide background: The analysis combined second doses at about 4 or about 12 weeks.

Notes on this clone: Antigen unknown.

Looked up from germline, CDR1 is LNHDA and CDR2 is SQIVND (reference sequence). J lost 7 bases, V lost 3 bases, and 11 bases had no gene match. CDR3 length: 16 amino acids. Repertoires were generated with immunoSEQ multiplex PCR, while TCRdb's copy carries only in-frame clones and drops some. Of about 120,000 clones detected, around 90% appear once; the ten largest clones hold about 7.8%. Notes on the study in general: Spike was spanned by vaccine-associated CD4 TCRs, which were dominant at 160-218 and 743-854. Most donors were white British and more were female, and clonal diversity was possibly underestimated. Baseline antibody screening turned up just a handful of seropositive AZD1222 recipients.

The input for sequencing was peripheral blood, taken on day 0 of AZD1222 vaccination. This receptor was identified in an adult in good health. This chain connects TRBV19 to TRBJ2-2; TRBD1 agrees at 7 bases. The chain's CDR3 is CASSILRDSIGGELFF. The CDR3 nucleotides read TGTGCCAGTAGTATCCTTAGGGACAGTATCGGCGGGGAGCTGTTTTTT.